The 17 T cell receptor beta chains given below trace back to one sample, sequenced in a study of response to subunit inactivated influenza vaccine. TCRdb reprocessed the RT-PCR reads with MiXCR, giving one entry per CDR3 protein. This sample yields hundreds of thousands of distinct CDR3 sequences, of which roughly 18% are seen a single time; roughly 10% belongs to the top ten. Material: PBMCs from blood, obtained roughly 5 days after vaccination. These receptors all come from a man aged 45 to 65 who received an inactivated influenza vaccine.

V usage is TRBV20-1 and J usage is TRBJ2-7; a weak D match, TRBD2 (6 bases). V dropped 6 bases and J dropped 0 bases, with 21 bases sitting between them. The CDR3 totals 16 residues. Germline V lookup: CDR1 DFQATT, CDR2 SNEGSKA (reference sequence). In nucleotides, the CDR3 is TGCAGTGCCCGACCCGGGACTGCCAGGAGCTCCTACGAGCAGTACTTC. Its translation is CSARPGTARSSYEQYF.

In its sample, this clonotype was seen a few times. The rearrangement links TRBV10-3 to TRBJ2-3, with 11 bases matching TRBD2. CDR3 length: 15 amino acids. V lost 5 bases to trimming and J lost 4 bases; unmatched junction nucleotides: 5. The germline gives CDR1 ENHRY, CDR2 SYGVKD. Written as DNA, the CDR3 is TGTGCCATCAGTAAGACTAGCGGGGCTGCAGATACGCAGTATTTT. The encoded protein is CAISKTSGAADTQYF.

V usage is TRBV20-1 and J usage is TRBJ2-7, with unresolved D. Trimming pared 7 bases from V and 5 bases from J, leaving 18 bases between. Germline V gene lookup returns CDR1 DFQATT and CDR2 SNEGSKA (reference sequence). This CDR3 has 13 amino acids. CDR3 residues: CSESRYESDEQYF. CDR3 sequence (DNA): TGCAGTGAGAGTAGGTATGAAAGCGACGAGCAGTACTTC.

This clonotype was detected ten times or more. The J gene is TRBJ2-1, the V gene TRBV12-3 or TRBV12-4; D call uncertain. Trimming shortened V by 3 bases and J by 0 bases, and 12 bases separated the two germline ends. The CDR3 is 16 residues long. The CDR3 nucleotides are TGTGCCAGCAGTTTCCCCATGGGAAGCTCCTACAATGAGCAGTTCTTC. Its protein is CASSFPMGSSYNEQFF.

V usage is TRBV7-2 and J usage is TRBJ2-7, with no clear D. CDR3 length: 14 residues. CDR1 is SGHTA, CDR2 FQGNSA, per germline. The V gene lost 6 bases and the J gene lost 0 bases, with 12 bases spanning the gap. In nucleotides, the CDR3 is TGTGCCAGCAGACCAGAAACCCTCTCCTACGAGCAGTACTTC. It encodes CASRPETLSYEQYF.

This chain joins TRBV6-1 and TRBJ2-2; tentative D call: TRBD1 (6 bases). The length of the CDR3 is 15 residues. From germline, CDR1 is MNHNS and CDR2 SASEGT. V lost 7 bases and J lost 5, with 17 bases in between. The CDR3 reads CASTISTGFTGELFF. As DNA, the CDR3 is TGTGCCAGCACCATTTCCACAGGGTTTACCGGGGAGCTGTTTTTT.

The J gene is TRBJ2-7, the V gene TRBV11-2; a possible D gene is TRBD2 (5 bases). CDR1 SGHAT and CDR2 FQNNGV come from the germline V gene. V lost 1 base and J lost 3, with 13 bases in between. The CDR3 runs to 15 residues. The CDR3, as DNA: TGTGCCAGCAGCTTAGGAAATACGGGGTACTACGAGCAGTACTTC. This codes for CASSLGNTGYYEQYF. Together with reference TRBV11-2 and TRBJ2-7, the CDR3 gives the full variable domain: EAGVAQSPRYKIIEKRQSVAFWCNPISGHATLYWYQQILGQGPKLLIQFQNNGVVDDSQLPKDRFSAERLKGVDSTLKIQPAKLEDSAVYLCASSLGNTGYYEQYFGPGTRLTVT.

This clonotype was seen repeatedly, ten times or more. This rearrangement joins TRBV7-2 to TRBJ2-5; D is possibly TRBD2 (6 bases). Germline loops: CDR1 SGHTA, CDR2 FQGNSA. CDR3 length: 14 amino acids. Trimming pared 5 bases from V and 7 bases from J, leaving 17 bases between. For the CDR3, the DNA is TGTGCCAGCAGCCCCAGACTAGTACAAACGACCCAGTACTTC. This sequence encodes CASSPRLVQTTQYF. Filled out from reference TRBV7-2 and TRBJ2-5, the complete variable domain reads GAGVSQSPSNKVTEKGKDVELRCDPISGHTALYWYRQSLGQGLEFLIYFQGNSAPDKSGLPSDRFSAERTGGSVSTLTIQRTQQEDSAVYLCASSPRLVQTTQYFGPGTRLLVL.

The sample holds a few counts of this clonotype. This chain connects TRBV2 to TRBJ1-5; 8 bases fit TRBD1. This CDR3 has 15 residues. Losses at the gene ends were 5 bases for V and 4 bases for J; bases not matched to a gene: 7. Per germline, CDR1 SNHLY and CDR2 FYNNEI. CDR3 loop: CASSYTYRGNQPQHF. Here the CDR3 DNA reads TGTGCCAGCAGTTATACATACAGGGGGAATCAGCCCCAGCATTTT.

This clonotype was counted between two and nine times. J is TRBJ2-1 and V is TRBV15, with a weak D call TRBD1 (5 bases). Germline assignment: CDR1 LNHNV and CDR2 YYDKDF (reference sequence). The CDR3 runs to 15 residues. V lost 5 bases and J 7 bases, leaving 18 bases between the germline ends. CDR3 coding DNA: TGTGCCACCAGCGGGCAAGGCCCAGGGAAAAATGAGCAGTTCTTC. As protein: CATSGQGPGKNEQFF.

This clonotype was seen many times. The rearrangement links TRBV7-6 to TRBJ2-1, with 9 bases aligning to TRBD2. Germline-derived CDR1 and CDR2 are SGHVS and FNYEAQ. V shed 5 bases and J 10 bases; nucleotides not matched to a gene: 3. The CDR3 extends over 12 amino acids. The CDR3 sequence is CASSGSGREQFF. In nucleotides, the CDR3 is TGTGCCAGCAGCGGTAGCGGGAGAGAGCAGTTCTTC.

This clonotype was observed a few times. This sequence joins TRBV24-1 and TRBJ2-5; D gene unclear. V shed 3 bases and J shed 4 bases, with 5 bases lying between them. Germline-derived CDR1 and CDR2 are KGHDR and SFDVKD. The length of the CDR3 is 12 residues. CDR3 nucleotides: TGTGCCACCAGTGATCCCGCAGAGACCCAGTACTTC. Encoded protein: CATSDPAETQYF.

This chain connects TRBV15 to TRBJ2-1; D unclear. The CDR3 length is 13 residues. Trimming cost V 5 bases and J 9 bases, with 14 bases left between them. The germline V gene encodes CDR1 LNHNV and CDR2 YYDKDF (reference sequence). The CDR3 spells CATSPPVLGEQFF. DNA for the CDR3: TGTGCCACCAGCCCTCCCGTCCTGGGTGAGCAGTTCTTC.

The chain is built from TRBV29-1 and TRBJ2-7, with TRBD2 as a possible D gene (11 bases). The V gene's germline CDR1 is SQVTM and CDR2 ANQGSEA. This CDR3 region has 18 residues. V was clipped by 4 bases and J by 3 bases, with 28 bases between them. The CDR3 protein is CSVAGTGVSGGAFYEQYF. The CDR3 DNA sequence: TGCAGCGTTGCGGGGACAGGGGTTAGCGGGGGGGCCTTCTACGAGCAGTACTTC.

This clonotype occurred a few times. This chain uses TRBV20-1 with TRBJ2-7, with TRBD2 identical over 8 bases. With 5 bases clipped from V and 1 base from J, the junction kept 7 bases outside the gene matches. The CDR3 extends over 14 amino acids. The germline V gene has CDR1 DFQATT and CDR2 SNEGSKA (reference sequence). In nucleotides, the CDR3 is TGCAGTGCTGACCGGGGGGGCCGGTCCTACGAGCAGTACTTC. This codes for CSADRGGRSYEQYF.

The chain is built from TRBV15 and TRBJ1-1, with D hard to call. The CDR3 has 15 amino acids. Between the trimmed V and J ends, which lost 2 bases and 5 bases, there was a span of 15 bases. Germline lookup yields CDR1 LNHNV and CDR2 YYDKDF (reference sequence). CDR3 sequence: CATSRFTRLETEAFF. CDR3 nucleotides: TGTGCCACCAGCAGATTTACGAGGTTGGAGACTGAAGCTTTCTTT.

This clonotype has a single count. The CDR3 bases are TGTGCCAGCAGCCTATTCCAGGGGTCGGAGACCCAGTACTTC. It codes for CASSLFQGSETQYF. This chain joins TRBV7-9 and TRBJ2-5, with TRBD1 as a possible D gene (6 bases). V was shortened by 5 bases and J by 5 bases, with 15 bases between the two germline ends. Germline V gene data show CDR1 as SEHNR and CDR2 as FQNEAQ (reference sequence). The length of the CDR3 is 14 residues.